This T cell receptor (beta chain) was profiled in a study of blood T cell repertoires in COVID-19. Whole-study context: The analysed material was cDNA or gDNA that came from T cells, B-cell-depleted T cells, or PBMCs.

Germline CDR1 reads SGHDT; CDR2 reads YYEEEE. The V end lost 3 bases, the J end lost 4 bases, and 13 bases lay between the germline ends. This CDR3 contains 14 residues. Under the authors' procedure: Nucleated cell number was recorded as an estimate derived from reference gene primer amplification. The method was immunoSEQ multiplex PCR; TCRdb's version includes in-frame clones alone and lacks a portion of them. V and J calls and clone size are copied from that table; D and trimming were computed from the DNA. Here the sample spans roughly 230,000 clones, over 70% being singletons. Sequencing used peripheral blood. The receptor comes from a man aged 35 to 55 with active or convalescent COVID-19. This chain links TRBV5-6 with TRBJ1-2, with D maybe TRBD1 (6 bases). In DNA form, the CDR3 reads TGTGCCAGCAGCTACCCACAGGGCGGCTATGGCTACACCTTC. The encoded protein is CASSYPQGGYGYTF.